This note documents a single T cell receptor beta chain sequence. 5'RACE with constant-segment primers yielded barcoded, UMI-tagged TCR alpha and TCR beta cDNA libraries. TCRdb itself ran the 5' RACE reads through MiXCR, one entry per CDR3 protein. The sample includes 550,000 to 700,000 distinct CDR3 sequences, approximately 15% of them seen just once. This sample was taken from a study of T-cell memory formation after mild COVID-19. Germline V gene sequence: CDR1 LGHDT, CDR2 YNNKEL (reference sequence). Trimming stripped 0 bases from V and 0 bases from J, with 11 bases between. This CDR3 region has 16 residues.

This chain joins TRBV3-1 and TRBJ1-1, with D uncertain. The TCR originated in an adult woman who had mild COVID-19 (a few samples of this study predate the infection). Cell type and time point are not known. Sequenced material: PBMCs or a T cell subset sorted from them (not recorded which). The CDR3 DNA reads as TGTGCCAGCAGCCAAGATCCTTTCCCCCTGAACACTGAAGCTTTCTTT. Translation: CASSQDPFPLNTEAFF.